The clone carrying this T cell receptor (beta chain) was seen only a few times. The TCR beta repertoire was assessed by survey-level immunoSEQ sequencing. Here immunoSEQ multiplex PCR was the method, and the copy in TCRdb shows in-frame clones only, minus some. The sample lists around 50,000 clones, roughly 93% occurring once. After removal of 6 bases from V and 4 bases from J, the junction contained 3 bases not matched to a gene. The CDR3 is made up of 13 amino acids. The chain combines TRBV12-3 or TRBV12-4 with TRBJ1-1; 9 bases align to TRBD1. What was sequenced was PBMCs. The TCR comes from a man in his forties with rheumatoid arthritis. The CDR3 coding sequence is TGTGCCAGCAGGGGACAGGGAAGCACTGAAGCTTTCTTT. It translates to CASRGQGSTEAFF.